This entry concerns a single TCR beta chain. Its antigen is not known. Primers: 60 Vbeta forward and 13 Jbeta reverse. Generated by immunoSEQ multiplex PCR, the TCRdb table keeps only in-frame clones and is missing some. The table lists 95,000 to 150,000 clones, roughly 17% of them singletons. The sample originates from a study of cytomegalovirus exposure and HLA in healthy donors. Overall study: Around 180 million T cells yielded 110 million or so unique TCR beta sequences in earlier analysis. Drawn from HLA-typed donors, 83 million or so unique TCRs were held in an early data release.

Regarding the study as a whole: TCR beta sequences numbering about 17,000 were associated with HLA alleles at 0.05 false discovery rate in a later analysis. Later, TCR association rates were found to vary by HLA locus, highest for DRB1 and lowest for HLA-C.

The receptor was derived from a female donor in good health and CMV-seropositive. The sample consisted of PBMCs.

The CDR3 protein is CASSYGSTDTQYF. CDR3 DNA: TGTGCCAGTAGTTACGGGAGTACAGATACGCAGTATTTT. The gene calls are TRBV19 and TRBJ2-3; TRBD2 is a possible D gene (6 bases). Trimming left V 5 bases short and J 3 bases short, with 9 bases between. The CDR3 runs to 13 residues. CDR1 and CDR2 from the germline V gene are LNHDA and SQIVND (reference sequence).